This T cell receptor beta chain emerged from a study of PD-1 blockade in mismatch repair-deficient tumors. As for this clone: What it recognizes is unknown.

The CDR3 contains 14 residues. CDR1 is MNHNY, CDR2 SVGAGI, per germline (reference sequence). V lost 4 bases to trimming and J lost 6 bases; unmatched junction nucleotides: 2. Study-wide results and caveats: Rapid post-treatment expansion, then contraction, generally preceding radiologic response, marked tumor-resident clones.

Sequencing used immunoSEQ multiplex PCR; TCRdb keeps in-frame clones, though not all of them. The sample gives about 100,000 clones, over 75% of which show up once; approximately 6.7% is in the top ten. V is TRBV6-6 and J is TRBJ2-2; TRBD2 agrees at 10 bases. This TCR was sampled from an adult with mismatch repair-deficient cancer. Sample: peripheral blood, taken less than 37 weeks after starting pembrolizumab. The CDR3 loop reads CASSLGLAPGELFF. CDR3 coding DNA: TGTGCCAGCAGTTTGGGACTAGCGCCCGGGGAGCTGTTTTTT.